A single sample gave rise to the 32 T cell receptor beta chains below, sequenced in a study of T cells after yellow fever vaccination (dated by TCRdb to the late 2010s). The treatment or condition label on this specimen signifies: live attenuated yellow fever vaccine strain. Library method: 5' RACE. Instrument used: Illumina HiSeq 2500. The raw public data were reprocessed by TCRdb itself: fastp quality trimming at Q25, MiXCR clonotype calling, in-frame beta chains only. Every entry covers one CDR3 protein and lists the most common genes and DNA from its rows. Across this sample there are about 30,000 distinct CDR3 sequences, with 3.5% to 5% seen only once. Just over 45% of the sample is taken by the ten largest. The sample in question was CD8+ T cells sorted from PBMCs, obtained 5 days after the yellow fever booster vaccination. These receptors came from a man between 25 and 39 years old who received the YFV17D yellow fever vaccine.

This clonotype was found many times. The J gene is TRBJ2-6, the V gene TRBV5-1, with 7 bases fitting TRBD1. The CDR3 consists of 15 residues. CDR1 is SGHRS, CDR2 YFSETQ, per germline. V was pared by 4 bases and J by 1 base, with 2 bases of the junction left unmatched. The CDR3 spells CASSPTGSGANVLTF. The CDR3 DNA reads TGCGCCAGCAGCCCGACAGGGTCTGGGGCCAACGTCCTGACTTTC.

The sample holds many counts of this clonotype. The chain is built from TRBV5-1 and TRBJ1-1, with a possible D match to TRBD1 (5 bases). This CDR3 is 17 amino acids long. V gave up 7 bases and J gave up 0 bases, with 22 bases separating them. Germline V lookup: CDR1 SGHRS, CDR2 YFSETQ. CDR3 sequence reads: CASRGTWDLGLNTEAFF. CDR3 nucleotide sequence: TGCGCCAGCCGCGGGACGTGGGACCTCGGCTTGAACACTGAAGCTTTCTTT.

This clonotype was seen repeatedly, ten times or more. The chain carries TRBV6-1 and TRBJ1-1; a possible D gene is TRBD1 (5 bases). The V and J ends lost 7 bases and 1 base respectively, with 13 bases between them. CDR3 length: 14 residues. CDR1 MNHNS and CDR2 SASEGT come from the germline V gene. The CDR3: CASNMGPKNTEAFF. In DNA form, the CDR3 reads TGTGCCAGCAATATGGGACCGAAGAACACTGAAGCTTTCTTT.

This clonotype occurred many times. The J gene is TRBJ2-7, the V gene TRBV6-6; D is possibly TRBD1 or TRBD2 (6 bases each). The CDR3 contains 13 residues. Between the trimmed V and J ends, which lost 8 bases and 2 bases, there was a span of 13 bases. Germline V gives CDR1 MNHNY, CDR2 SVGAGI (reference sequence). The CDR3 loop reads CASRPEGAYEQYF. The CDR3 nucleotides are TGTGCCAGCCGACCGGAGGGGGCCTACGAGCAGTACTTC.

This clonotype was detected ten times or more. CDR3 nucleotide sequence: TGTGCCAGCGTGGGGATAGCGGACCTGGCTGAGCAGTTCTTC. Residues: CASVGIADLAEQFF. The chain uses TRBV2 and TRBJ2-1; perhaps TRBD2 as D (6 bases). The CDR3 is made up of 14 amino acids. From germline, CDR1 is SNHLY and CDR2 FYNNEI. Trimming took 8 bases from V and 9 from J, leaving 20 bases between them.

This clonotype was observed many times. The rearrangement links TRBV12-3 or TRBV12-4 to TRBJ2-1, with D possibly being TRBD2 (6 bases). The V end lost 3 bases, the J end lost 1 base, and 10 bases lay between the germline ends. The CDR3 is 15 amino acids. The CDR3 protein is CASSFEGRSYNEQFF. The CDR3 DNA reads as TGTGCCAGCAGTTTTGAAGGGAGGTCCTACAATGAGCAGTTCTTC.

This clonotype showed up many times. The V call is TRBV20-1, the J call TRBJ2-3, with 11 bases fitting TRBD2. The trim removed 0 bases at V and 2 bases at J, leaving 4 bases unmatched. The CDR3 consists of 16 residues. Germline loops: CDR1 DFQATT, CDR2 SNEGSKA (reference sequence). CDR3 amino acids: CSAREQLAGDTDTQYF. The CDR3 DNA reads TGCAGTGCTAGAGAGCAACTAGCGGGGGACACAGATACGCAGTATTTT.

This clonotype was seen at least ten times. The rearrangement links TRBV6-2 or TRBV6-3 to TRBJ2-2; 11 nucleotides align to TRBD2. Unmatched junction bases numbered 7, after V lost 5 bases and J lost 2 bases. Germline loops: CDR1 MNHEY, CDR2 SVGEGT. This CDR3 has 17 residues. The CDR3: CASSSLAGGLNTGELFF. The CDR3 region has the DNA TGTGCCAGCAGTAGTCTAGCGGGAGGCCTCAACACCGGGGAGCTGTTTTTT.

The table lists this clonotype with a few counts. The chain's CDR3 is CASSAQPEGIEQYF. CDR3 DNA sequence: TGTGCCAGCAGCGCACAGCCCGAAGGCATCGAGCAGTACTTC. The J gene is TRBJ2-7, the V gene TRBV7-6; D is uncertain. CDR1 is SGHVS, CDR2 FNYEAQ, per germline. V gave up 5 bases and J gave up 6 bases, with 17 bases separating them. This CDR3 is built from 14 residues.

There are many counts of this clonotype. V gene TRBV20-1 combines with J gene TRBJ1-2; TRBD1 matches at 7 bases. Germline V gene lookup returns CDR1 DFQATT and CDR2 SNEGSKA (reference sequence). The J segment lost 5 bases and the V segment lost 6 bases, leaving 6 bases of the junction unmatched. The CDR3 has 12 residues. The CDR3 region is CSAPDRAYGYTF. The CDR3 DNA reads TGCAGTGCCCCCGACAGGGCGTATGGCTACACCTTC.

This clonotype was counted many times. The CDR3 loop is CASRPGQGYEQYF. CDR3 in DNA: TGTGCCAGTAGACCGGGACAAGGGTACGAGCAGTACTTC. The V gene is TRBV6-2 or TRBV6-3, the J gene TRBJ2-7; the D gene is possibly TRBD1 (6 bases). Germline V gene data show CDR1 as MNHEY and CDR2 as SVGEGT. CDR3 length: 13 amino acids. The germline V and J ends were trimmed by 9 bases and 4 bases, with 16 bases remaining between them.

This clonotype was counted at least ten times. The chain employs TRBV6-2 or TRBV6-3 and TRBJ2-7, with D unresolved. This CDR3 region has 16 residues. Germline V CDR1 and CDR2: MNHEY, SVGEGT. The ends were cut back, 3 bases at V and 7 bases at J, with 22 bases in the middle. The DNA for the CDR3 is TGTGCCAGCAGTTATCGTCGGGCCCTAATCGAGAGGGAGCAGTACTTC. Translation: CASSYRRALIEREQYF.

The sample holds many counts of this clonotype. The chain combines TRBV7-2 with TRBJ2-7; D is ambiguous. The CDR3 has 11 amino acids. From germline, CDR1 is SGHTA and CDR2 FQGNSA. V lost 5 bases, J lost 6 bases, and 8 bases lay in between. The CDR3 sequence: CASSLNLEQYF. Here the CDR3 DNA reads TGTGCCAGCAGCCTAAATCTCGAGCAGTACTTC.

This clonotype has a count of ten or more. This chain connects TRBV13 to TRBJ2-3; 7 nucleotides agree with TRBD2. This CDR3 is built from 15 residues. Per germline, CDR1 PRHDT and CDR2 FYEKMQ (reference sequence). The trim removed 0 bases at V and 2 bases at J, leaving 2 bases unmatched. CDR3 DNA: TGTGCCAGCAGCTTAGGACTAGCGTTCACAGATACGCAGTATTTT. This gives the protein CASSLGLAFTDTQYF.

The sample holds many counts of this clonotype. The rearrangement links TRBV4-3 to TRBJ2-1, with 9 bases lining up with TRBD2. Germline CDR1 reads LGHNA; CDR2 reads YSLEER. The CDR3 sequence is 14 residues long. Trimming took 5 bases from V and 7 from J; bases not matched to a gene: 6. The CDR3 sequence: CASSMGLAGNEQFF. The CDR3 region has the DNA TGCGCCAGCAGCATGGGACTAGCAGGTAATGAGCAGTTCTTC.

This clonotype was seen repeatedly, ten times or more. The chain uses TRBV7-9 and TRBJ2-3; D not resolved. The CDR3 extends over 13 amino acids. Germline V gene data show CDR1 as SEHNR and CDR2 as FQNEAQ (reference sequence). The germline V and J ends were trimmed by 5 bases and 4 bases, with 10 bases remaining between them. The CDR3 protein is CASSKSGPDTQYF. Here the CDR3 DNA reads TGTGCCAGCAGCAAGTCCGGGCCAGATACGCAGTATTTT. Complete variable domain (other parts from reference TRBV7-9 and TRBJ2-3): DTGVSQNPRHKITKRGQNVTFRCDPISEHNRLYWYRQTLGQGPEFLTYFQNEAQLEKSRLLSDRFSAERPKGSFSTLEIQRTEQGDSAMYLCASSKSGPDTQYFGPGTRLTVL.

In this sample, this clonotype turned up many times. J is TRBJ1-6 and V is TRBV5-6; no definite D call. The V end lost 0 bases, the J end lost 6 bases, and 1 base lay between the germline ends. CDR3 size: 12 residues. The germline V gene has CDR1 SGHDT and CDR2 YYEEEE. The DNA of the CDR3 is TGTGCCAGCAGCTTGGGTAATTCACCCCTCCACTTT. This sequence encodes CASSLGNSPLHF.

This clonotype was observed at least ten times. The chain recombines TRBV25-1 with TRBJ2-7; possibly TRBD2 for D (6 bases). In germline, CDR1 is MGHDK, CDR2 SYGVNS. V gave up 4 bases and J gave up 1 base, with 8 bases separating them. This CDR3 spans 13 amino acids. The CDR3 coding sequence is TGTGCCAGCAGTGCGGGACTTTCCTACGAGCAGTACTTC. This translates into CASSAGLSYEQYF.

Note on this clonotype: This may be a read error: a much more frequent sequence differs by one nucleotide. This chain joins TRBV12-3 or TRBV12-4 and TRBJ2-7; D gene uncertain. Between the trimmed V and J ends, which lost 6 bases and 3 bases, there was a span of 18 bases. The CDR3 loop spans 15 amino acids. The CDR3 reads CASSFGTLSYYEQYF. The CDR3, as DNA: TGTGCCAGCAGCTTTGGAACCCTCAGCTACTACGAGCAGTACTTC.

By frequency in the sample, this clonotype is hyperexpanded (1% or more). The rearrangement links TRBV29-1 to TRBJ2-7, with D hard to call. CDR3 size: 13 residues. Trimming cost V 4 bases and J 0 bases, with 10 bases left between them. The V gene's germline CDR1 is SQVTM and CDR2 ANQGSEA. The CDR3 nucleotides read TGCAGCGTTGCCAGGCCGAGCTCCTACGAGCAGTACTTC. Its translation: CSVARPSSYEQYF.

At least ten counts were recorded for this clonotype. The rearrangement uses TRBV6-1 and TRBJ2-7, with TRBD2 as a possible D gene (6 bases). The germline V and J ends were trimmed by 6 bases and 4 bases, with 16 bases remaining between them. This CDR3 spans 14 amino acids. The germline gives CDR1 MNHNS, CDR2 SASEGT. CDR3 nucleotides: TGTGCCAGCAGGAGCGGCGGGAATCCGTACGAGCAGTACTTC. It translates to CASRSGGNPYEQYF.

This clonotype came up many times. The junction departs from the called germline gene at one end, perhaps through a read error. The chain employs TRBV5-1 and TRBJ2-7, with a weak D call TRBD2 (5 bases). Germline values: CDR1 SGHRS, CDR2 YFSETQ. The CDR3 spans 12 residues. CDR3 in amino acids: CASRLDLVEQYF. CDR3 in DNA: TGCGCCAGCAGGTTGGACTTGGTCGAGCAGTACTTC.

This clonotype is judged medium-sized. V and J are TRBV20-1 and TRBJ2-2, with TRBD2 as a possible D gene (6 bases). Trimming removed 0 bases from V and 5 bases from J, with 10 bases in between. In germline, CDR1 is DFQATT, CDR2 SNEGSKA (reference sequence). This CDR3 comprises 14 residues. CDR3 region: CSARDGGETGELFF. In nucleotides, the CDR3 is TGCAGTGCTAGAGATGGCGGGGAAACCGGGGAGCTGTTTTTT.

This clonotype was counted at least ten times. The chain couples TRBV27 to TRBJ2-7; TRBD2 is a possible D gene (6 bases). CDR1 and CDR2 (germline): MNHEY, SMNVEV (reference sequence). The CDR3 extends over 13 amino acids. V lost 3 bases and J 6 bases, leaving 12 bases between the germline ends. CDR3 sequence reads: CASSFGLGGEQYF. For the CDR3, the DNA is TGTGCCAGCAGTTTCGGCTTGGGGGGCGAGCAGTACTTC.

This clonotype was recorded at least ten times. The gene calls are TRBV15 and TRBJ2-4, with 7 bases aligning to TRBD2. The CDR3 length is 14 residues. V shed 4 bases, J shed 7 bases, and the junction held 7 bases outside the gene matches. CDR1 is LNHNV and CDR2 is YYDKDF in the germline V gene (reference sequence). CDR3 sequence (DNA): TGTGCCACCAGCAAGCGGGACTCCGTGAACATTCAGTACTTC. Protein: CATSKRDSVNIQYF.

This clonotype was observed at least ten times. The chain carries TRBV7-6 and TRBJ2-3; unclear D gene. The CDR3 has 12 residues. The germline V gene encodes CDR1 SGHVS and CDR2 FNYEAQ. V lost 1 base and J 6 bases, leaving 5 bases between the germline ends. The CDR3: CASSLDLDTQYF. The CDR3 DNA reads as TGTGCCAGCAGCTTAGATCTGGATACGCAGTATTTT.

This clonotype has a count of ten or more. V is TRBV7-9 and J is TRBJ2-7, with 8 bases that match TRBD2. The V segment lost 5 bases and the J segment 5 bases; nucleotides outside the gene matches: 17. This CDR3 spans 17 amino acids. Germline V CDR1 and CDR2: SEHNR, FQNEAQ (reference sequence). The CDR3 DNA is TGTGCCAGCAGCAATACGGGAGGGCTCCGGATTACGAACGAGCAGTACTTC. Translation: CASSNTGGLRITNEQYF.

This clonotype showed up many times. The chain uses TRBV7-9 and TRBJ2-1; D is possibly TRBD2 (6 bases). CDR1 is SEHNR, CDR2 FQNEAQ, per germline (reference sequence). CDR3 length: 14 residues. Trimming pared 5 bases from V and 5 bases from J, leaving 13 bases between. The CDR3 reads CASSIRTKDNEQFF. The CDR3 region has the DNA TGTGCCAGCAGCATAAGGACTAAGGACAATGAGCAGTTCTTC. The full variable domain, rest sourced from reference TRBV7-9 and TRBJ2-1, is DTGVSQNPRHKITKRGQNVTFRCDPISEHNRLYWYRQTLGQGPEFLTYFQNEAQLEKSRLLSDRFSAERPKGSFSTLEIQRTEQGDSAMYLCASSIRTKDNEQFFGPGTRLTVL.

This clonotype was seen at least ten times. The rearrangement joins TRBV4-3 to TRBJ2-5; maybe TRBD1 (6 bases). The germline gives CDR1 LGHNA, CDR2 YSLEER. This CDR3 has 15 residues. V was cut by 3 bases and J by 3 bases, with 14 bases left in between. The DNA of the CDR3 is TGCGCCAGCAGCCAGGGCCTCAGGACAGAAGAGACCCAGTACTTC. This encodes CASSQGLRTEETQYF.

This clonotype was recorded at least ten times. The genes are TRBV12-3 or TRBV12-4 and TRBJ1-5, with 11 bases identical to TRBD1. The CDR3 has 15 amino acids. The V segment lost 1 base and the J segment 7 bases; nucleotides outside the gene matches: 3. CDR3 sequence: CASSLGTGGDQPQHF. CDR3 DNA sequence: TGTGCCAGCAGTTTAGGGACAGGGGGCGACCAGCCCCAGCATTTT.

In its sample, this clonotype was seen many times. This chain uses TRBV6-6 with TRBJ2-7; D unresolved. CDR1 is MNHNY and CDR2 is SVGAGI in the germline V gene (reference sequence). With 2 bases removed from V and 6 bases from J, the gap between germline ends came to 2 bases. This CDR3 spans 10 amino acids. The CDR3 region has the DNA TGTGCCAGCAGTTACGGCGAGCAGTACTTC. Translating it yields CASSYGEQYF.

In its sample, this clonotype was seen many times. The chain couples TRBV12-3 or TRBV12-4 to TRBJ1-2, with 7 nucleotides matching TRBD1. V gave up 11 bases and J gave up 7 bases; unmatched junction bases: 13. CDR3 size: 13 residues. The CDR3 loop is CAAYPGDSGGYTF. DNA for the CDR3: TGTGCCGCTTACCCAGGGGACAGCGGTGGCTACACCTTC.